This entry describes one TCR beta chain. Antigen unknown. The protocol was immunoSEQ multiplex PCR, while the TCRdb copy is restricted to in-frame clones and leaves out a portion. This sample has 45,000 or so clones, with 80% found just once. Patients were ineligible given autoimmune disease history or systemic immunosuppression. Germline lookup yields CDR1 LGHNT and CDR2 FRNRAP. The V end was cut by 7 bases, the J end by 1 base, with 11 bases between. The CDR3 has 14 amino acids. The record originates from a study of OX40 agonist ivuxolimab in advanced cancers. Study results and limitations: Still undetermined is the antigen specificity of the expanded peripheral T cells. Dosing at 0.1 to 3.0 mg/kg was accompanied by clonal expansion of CD4+ and CD8+ blood T cells by week 6.

The genes are TRBV12-5 and TRBJ2-1, with D uncertain. The sequence came from an adult with an advanced solid tumor such as melanoma, head and neck, liver or kidney cancer. Sequences were derived from CD4+ or CD8+ T cells sorted from blood, sampled in a trial of the OX40 agonist ivuxolimab. The CDR3 sequence is CASVMDSSYNEQFF. As DNA, the CDR3 is TGTGCTAGTGTAATGGATAGTTCCTACAATGAGCAGTTCTTC.